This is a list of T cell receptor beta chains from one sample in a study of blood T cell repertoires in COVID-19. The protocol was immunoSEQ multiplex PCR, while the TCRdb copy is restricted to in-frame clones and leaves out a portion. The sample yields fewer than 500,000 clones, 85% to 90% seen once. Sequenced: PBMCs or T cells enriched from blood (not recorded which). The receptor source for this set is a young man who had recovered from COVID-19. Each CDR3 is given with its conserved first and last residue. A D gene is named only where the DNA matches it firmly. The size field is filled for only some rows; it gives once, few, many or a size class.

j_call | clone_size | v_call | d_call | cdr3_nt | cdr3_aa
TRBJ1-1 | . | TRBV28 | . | TGTGCCAGCAGTTTTAGCCAGGGGATCACTGAAGCTTTCTTT | CASSFSQGITEAFF
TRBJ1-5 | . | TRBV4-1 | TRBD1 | TGCGCCAGCAGCCTCTTTGCGCGGCAGGGGGCTAGCAATCAGCCCCAGCATTTT | CASSLFARQGASNQPQHF
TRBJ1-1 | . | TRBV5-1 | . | TGCGCCAGCAGCTTGGAAACTATCACTGAAGCTTTCTTT | CASSLETITEAFF
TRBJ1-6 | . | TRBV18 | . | TGTGCCAGCACGATCACGCCGACAGGCCCACAATCACCCCTCCACTTT | CASTITPTGPQSPLHF
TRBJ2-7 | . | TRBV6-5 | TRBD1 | TGTGCCAGCAGTTACTCCGGGATAGGGGGCCACGAGCAGTACTTC | CASSYSGIGGHEQYF
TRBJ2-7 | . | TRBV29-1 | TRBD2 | TGCAGCGTTGAAGTTATTTCCGGGACTACGAGCGACTACGAGCAGTACTTC | CSVEVISGTTSDYEQYF
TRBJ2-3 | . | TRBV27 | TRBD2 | TGTGCCAGCAGTTTAGATCCAGCGGGAGGGCCTTTTTCTACAGATACGCAGTATTTT | CASSLDPAGGPFSTDTQYF
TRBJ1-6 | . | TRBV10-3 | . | TGTGCCATCAGTGAGTACAGGGATGATTCACCCCTCCACTTT | CAISEYRDDSPLHF
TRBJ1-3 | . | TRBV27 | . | TGTGCCAGCAGTTTAAGCCCTGGAAACACCATATATTTT | CASSLSPGNTIYF
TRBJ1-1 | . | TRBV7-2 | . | TGTGCCAGCAGCCAACGGGGGGCGAGGACTGAAGCTTTCTTT | CASSQRGARTEAFF
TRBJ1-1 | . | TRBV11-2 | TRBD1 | TGTGCCAGCAGCACGTGGGACAGGGAGAACACTGAAGCTTTCTTT | CASSTWDRENTEAFF
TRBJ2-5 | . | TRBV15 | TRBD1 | TGTGCCACCAGCCTGAGAGGGGGCGGGGAGACCCAGTACTTC | CATSLRGGGETQYF
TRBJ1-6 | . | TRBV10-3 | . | TGTGCCATCAGTGAAGGGACTAATAATTCACCCCTCCACTTT | CAISEGTNNSPLHF
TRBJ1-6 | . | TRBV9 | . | TGTGCCAGCAGCCCGGGGGGGGGTTCAGGTAATTCACCCCTCCACTTT | CASSPGGGSGNSPLHF
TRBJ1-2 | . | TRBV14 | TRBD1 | TGTGCCACCGGGACAGGGGGTACCTATGGCTACACCTTC | CATGTGGTYGYTF
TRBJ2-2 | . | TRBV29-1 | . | TGCAGCGTCGTTAGAGCTTACACCGGGGAGCTGTTTTTT | CSVVRAYTGELFF
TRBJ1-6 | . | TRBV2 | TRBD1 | TGTGCCAGCAGTGCGGACAGGGTTAATTCACCCCTCCACTTT | CASSADRVNSPLHF
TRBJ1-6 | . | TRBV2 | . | TGTGCCAGTGCTAGCATGGGAAGAGGTTCACCCCTCCACTTT | CASASMGRGSPLHF
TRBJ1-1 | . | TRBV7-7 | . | TGTGCTAGCAGCTTAAGGAGAGCCGTTGGAGAGGGCCCGAACACTGAAGCTTTCTTT | CASSLRRAVGEGPNTEAFF
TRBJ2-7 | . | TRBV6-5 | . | TGTGCCAGCAGTCCGAACAGGGTAGGTTACGAGCAGTACTTC | CASSPNRVGYEQYF
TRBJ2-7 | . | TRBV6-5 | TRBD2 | TGTGCCAGCAGCCTCGGGGGGAGTGCCCACGAGCAGTACTTC | CASSLGGSAHEQYF
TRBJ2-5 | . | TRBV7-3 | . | TGTGCCAGCAGCCCCGGGGAGGCGATACAAGAGACCCAGTACTTC | CASSPGEAIQETQYF
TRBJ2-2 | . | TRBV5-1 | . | TGCGCCTCCGACGAGGGGACTCAGGATACCGGGGAGCTGTTTTTT | CASDEGTQDTGELFF
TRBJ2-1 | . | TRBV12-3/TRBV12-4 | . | TGTGCCAGCAGCTCCCGGTCTGAGCAGTTCTTC | CASSSRSEQFF
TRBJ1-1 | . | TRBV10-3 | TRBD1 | TGTGCCACCGGTCAGGGGGCCAACGGTGGGAACACTGAAGCTTTCTTT | CATGQGANGGNTEAFF
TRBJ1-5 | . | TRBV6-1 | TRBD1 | TGTGCCAGCAGTGAGCTCAAAGGGGGCCGGAGCAATCAGCCCCAGCATTTT | CASSELKGGRSNQPQHF
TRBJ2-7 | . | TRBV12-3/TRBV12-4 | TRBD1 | TGTGCCTCGGGACAGACAATTTACGAGCAGTACTTC | CASGQTIYEQYF
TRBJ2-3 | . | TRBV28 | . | TGTGCCAGCAAACTCCCCTCCACAGATACGCAGTATTTT | CASKLPSTDTQYF
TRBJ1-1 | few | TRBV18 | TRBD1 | TGTGCCAGCTCAGGAGGGACAGATATTGAAGCTTTCTTT | CASSGGTDIEAFF
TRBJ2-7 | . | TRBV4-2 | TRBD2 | TGTGCCACCGGACTAGCGGCCTCCTACGAGCAGTACTTC | CATGLAASYEQYF
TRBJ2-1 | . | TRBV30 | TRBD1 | TGTGCCTGGAGGACCCCGGGACAGGGGGCCGATGAGCAGTTCTTC | CAWRTPGQGADEQFF
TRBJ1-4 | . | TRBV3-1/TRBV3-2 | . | TGTGCCAGCAGCCCACAAGTTGCAACTAATGAAAAACTGTTTTTT | CASSPQVATNEKLFF
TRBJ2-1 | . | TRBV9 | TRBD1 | TGTGCCAGCAGCCCACAAATCGGGACAGGCGGCTACAATGAGCAGTTCTTC | CASSPQIGTGGYNEQFF
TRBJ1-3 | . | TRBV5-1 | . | TGCGCCAGCACGAGAGGGGGGGAGTCTGGAAACACCATATATTTT | CASTRGGESGNTIYF
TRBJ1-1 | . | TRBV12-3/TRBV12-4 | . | TGTGCCAGCAGCTTGCCAGGAGAAGCTTTCTTT | CASSLPGEAFF
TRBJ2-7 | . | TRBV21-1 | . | TGTGCCAGCAGCAAAGCGCCGCCTAGCGGGATTGACGAGCAGTACTTC | CASSKAPPSGIDEQYF
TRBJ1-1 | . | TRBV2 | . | TGTGCCAGCAGCGCTAACCCACACACTGAAGCTTTCTTT | CASSANPHTEAFF
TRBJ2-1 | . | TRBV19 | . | TGTGCCAGTAGTGTCCGTTCGGGGAATGAGCAGTTCTTC | CASSVRSGNEQFF
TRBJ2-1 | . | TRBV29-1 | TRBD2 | TGCAGCGTCCTAGCGGGAGGCATGAGGAATGAGCAGTTCTTC | CSVLAGGMRNEQFF
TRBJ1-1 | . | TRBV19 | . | TGTGCCAGTAGTATTTCAGATATGAACACTGAAGCTTTCTTT | CASSISDMNTEAFF
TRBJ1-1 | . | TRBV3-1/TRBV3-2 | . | TGTGCCAGCAGCCACCCCTCCGGCACTGAAGCTTTCTTT | CASSHPSGTEAFF
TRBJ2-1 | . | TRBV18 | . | TGTGCCAGCTCCCGGACGGCGGGTAATGAGCAGTTCTTC | CASSRTAGNEQFF
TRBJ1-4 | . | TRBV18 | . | TGTGCCAGCTCACCAGGTCCACAGAACGAAAAACTGTTTTTT | CASSPGPQNEKLFF
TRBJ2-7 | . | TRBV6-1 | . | TGTGCCAGCAGTGAAACCACCGGGGTACCCTACGAGCAGTACTTC | CASSETTGVPYEQYF
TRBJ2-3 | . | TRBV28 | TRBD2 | TGTGCCAGCAGTTTAAATCCCCCGACAGGACTAGCGGGAGTCTTTCCCTCTGGTACGCAGTATTTT | CASSLNPPTGLAGVFPSGTQYF
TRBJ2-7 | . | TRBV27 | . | TGTGCCAGCAGTTCAGTTTCGGGAGATACCTACGAGCAGTACTTC | CASSSVSGDTYEQYF
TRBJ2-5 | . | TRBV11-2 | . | TGTGCCAGCAGCTTAGGGGGGTTGGGGGGAGAGACCCAGTACTTC | CASSLGGLGGETQYF
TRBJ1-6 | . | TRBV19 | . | TGTGCCAGTAGTCTTTCGACTTATAATTCACCCCTCCACTTT | CASSLSTYNSPLHF
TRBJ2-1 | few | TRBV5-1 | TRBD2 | TGCGCCAGCAGCTTGTTAGCGGGAGGGCCCGATGAGCAGTTCTTC | CASSLLAGGPDEQFF
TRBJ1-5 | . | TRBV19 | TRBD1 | TGTGCCCTACGGGGGACAGGGGGACGGAAGCCCCAGCATTTT | CALRGTGGRKPQHF
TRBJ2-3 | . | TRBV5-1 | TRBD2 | TGCGCCAGCAAAACTAGCGGGATTGATACGCAGTATTTT | CASKTSGIDTQYF
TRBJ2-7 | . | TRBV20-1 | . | TGCAGTGCTAGTGGGCCATCCTACGAGCAGTACTTC | CSASGPSYEQYF
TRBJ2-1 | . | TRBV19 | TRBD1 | TGTGCCAGTATGGGACAGGGCCACAATGAGCAGTTCTTC | CASMGQGHNEQFF
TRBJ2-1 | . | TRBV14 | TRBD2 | TGTGCCAGCAGCCAGGCGGGAGTCTGGGCCTACAATGAGCAGTTCTTC | CASSQAGVWAYNEQFF
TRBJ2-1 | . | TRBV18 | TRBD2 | TGTGCCAGCTCACGAAGATCGATTGGGACAGGGCTAGCGGGAGGGAACTACAATGAGCAGTTCTTC | CASSRRSIGTGLAGGNYNEQFF
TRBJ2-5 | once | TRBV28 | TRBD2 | TGTGCCAGCAGCCGAACTAGCGGAAAGACCCAGTACTTC | CASSRTSGKTQYF
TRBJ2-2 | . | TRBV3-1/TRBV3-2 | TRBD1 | TGTGCCAGCAGCCAATGGGGGGGGACAGGGTCCACCGGGGAGCTGTTTTTT | CASSQWGGTGSTGELFF